This section outlines one TCR beta chain sequence together with its context. The V end was cut by 6 bases, the J end by 0 bases, with 12 bases between. Germline V CDR1 and CDR2: MNHEY, SVGEGT. The CDR3 runs to 14 residues. Sequenced by immunoSEQ multiplex PCR; TCRdb stores in-frame clones only, minus some. The table includes around 370,000 clones, 88% detected once. Donors in Cohort 3 counted as recovered after two negative PCRs, clearance, or symptom resolution. This entry is derived from a study of blood T cell repertoires in COVID-19. The receptor comes from a woman under 30 who had recovered from COVID-19. Sequencing was performed on PBMCs or T cells enriched from blood (not recorded which). The rearrangement uses TRBV6-2 or TRBV6-3 and TRBJ2-7; D call uncertain. The CDR3 bases are TGTGCCAGCAGCCTTCTACCAAGCTCCTACGAGCAGTACTTC. Its protein product is CASSLLPSSYEQYF.